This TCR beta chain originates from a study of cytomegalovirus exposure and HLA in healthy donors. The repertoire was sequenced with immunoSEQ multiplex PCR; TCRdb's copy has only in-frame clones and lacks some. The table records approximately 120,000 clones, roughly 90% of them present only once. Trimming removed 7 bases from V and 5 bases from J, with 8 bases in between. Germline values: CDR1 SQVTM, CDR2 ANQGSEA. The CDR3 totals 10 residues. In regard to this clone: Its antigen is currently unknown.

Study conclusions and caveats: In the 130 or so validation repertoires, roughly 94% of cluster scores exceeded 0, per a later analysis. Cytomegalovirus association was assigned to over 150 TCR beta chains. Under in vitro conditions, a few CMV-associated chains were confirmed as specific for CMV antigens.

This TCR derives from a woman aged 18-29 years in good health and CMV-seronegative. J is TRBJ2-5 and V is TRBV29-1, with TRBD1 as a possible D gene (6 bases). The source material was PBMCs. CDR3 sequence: CSDRVETQYF. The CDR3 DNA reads TGCAGCGACAGGGTCGAGACCCAGTACTTC. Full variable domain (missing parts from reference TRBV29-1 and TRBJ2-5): SAVISQKPSRDICQRGTSLTIQCQVDSQVTMMFWYRQQPGQSLTLIATANQGSEATYESGFVIDKFPISRPNLTFSTLTVSNMSPEDSSIYLCSDRVETQYFGPGTRLLVL.